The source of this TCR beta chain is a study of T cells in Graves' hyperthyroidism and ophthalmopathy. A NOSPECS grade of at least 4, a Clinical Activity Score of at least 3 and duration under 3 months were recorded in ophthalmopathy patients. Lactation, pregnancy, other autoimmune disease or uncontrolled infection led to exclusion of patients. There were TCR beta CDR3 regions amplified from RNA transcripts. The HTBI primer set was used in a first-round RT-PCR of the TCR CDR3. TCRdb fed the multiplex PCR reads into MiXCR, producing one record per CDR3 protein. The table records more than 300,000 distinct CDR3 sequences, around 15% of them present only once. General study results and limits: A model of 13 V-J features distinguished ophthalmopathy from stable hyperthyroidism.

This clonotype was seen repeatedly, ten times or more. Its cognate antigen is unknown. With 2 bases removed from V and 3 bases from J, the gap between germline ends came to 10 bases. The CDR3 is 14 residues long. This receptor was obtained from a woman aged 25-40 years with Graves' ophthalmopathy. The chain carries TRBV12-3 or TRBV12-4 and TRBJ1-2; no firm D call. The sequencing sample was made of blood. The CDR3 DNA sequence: TGTGCCAGCAGTTTACAGTCAATGGACTATGGCTACACCTTC. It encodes CASSLQSMDYGYTF.